This T cell receptor beta chain stems from a study of blood T cell repertoires in COVID-19. The V end was cut by 6 bases, the J end by 4 bases, with 4 bases between. CDR3 length: 11 amino acids. Germline V CDR1 and CDR2: SGHDN, FVKESK. Allocation to cohorts depended on clinical history reported by the participants. This clone has just a few counts. Per the original methods: Reference gene primer amplification yielded estimated nucleated cell counts. Produced via immunoSEQ multiplex PCR; TCRdb's table is partial and in-frame only. V and J calls and clone size are those listed in that table; D and trimming were worked out from the DNA. The repertoire holds roughly 270,000 clones, with 85% as singletons.

The V call is TRBV14, the J call TRBJ1-3; D gene uncertain. This TCR was recovered from a woman aged 45-65 years who had recovered from COVID-19. The specimen sequenced was PBMCs or T cells enriched from blood (not recorded which). The CDR3 sequence: CASRSGNTIYF. The CDR3 region has the DNA TGTGCCAGCAGGTCGGGAAACACCATATATTTT.